The 23 T cell receptor beta chains below come from one sample, sequenced in a study of blood T cell repertoires in COVID-19. Using immunoSEQ multiplex PCR, the repertoire was profiled, and TCRdb retains in-frame clones only, with some absent. The table records nearly 350,000 clones, 87% of them present only once. Sequencing used peripheral blood. The receptors stem from a woman aged 50 to 60 with COVID-19, enrolled during active disease.

The rearrangement uses TRBV5-4 and TRBJ1-4, with TRBD1 matching 11 bases. After removal of 4 bases from V and 6 bases from J, the junction contained 8 bases not matched to a gene. The CDR3 spans 16 residues. Germline CDR1 and CDR2: SGHNT and YYREEE (reference sequence). The chain's CDR3 is CASSRGQGAYDEKLFF. In DNA form, the CDR3 reads TGTGCCAGCAGCCGCGGACAGGGGGCATATGATGAAAAACTGTTTTTT.

The V call is TRBV7-2, the J call TRBJ1-2, with 10 nucleotides matching TRBD1. The germline V gene encodes CDR1 SGHTA and CDR2 FQGNSA. This CDR3 comprises 15 residues. The junction had 5 bases not matched to a gene; V was cut back by 5 bases and J by 2 bases. CDR3 sequence: CASSGQGQGNYGYTF. CDR3 in DNA: TGTGCCAGCAGCGGTCAGGGACAGGGGAACTATGGCTACACCTTC.

The DNA of the CDR3 is TGTGCCAGCAGCCCGTTAGGACAGGGGAGAGAGACCCAGTACTTC. Protein sequence: CASSPLGQGRETQYF. The V gene is TRBV5-6, the J gene TRBJ2-5, with 9 bases fitting TRBD1. The V and J ends lost 4 bases and 4 bases, in that order; junction bases with no gene match: 8. Germline loops: CDR1 SGHDT, CDR2 YYEEEE. The CDR3 has 15 amino acids.

The chain recombines TRBV27 with TRBJ1-1; D is perhaps TRBD1 (5 bases). Deletions cut 5 bases from V and 1 base from J, with 14 bases between. CDR1 MNHEY and CDR2 SMNVEV come from the germline V gene (reference sequence). The CDR3 consists of 15 residues. The CDR3 here is CASSPFRGANTEAFF. The CDR3 nucleotides are TGTGCCAGCAGTCCCTTTAGGGGCGCGAACACTGAAGCTTTCTTT.

This clone occurred a few times. J is TRBJ2-2 and V is TRBV29-1, with 8 positions matching TRBD1. This CDR3 has 15 amino acids. The V gene end was trimmed by 4 bases and the J gene end by 3 bases; junction bases not matched to a gene: 7. Germline lookup yields CDR1 SQVTM and CDR2 ANQGSEA. The CDR3 coding sequence is TGCAGCGTTGCCCGGGACAGGCCAGACACCGGGGAGCTGTTTTTT. Residues: CSVARDRPDTGELFF.

This clone showed up just a few times. The chain combines TRBV5-1 with TRBJ2-2; 7 bases agree with TRBD1. The trim removed 5 bases at V and 2 bases at J, leaving 9 bases unmatched. The CDR3 has 16 residues. Germline assignment: CDR1 SGHRS and CDR2 YFSETQ. CDR3 DNA sequence: TGCGCCAGCAGACCAGACAGGGACCCTAACACCGGGGAGCTGTTTTTT. This translates into CASRPDRDPNTGELFF.

With respect to this clone: At the DNA level, this CDR3 is encoded by other sequences in the same sample as well. The V gene is TRBV18, the J gene TRBJ2-2; a weak D match, TRBD2 (6 bases). This CDR3 spans 14 amino acids. Germline V CDR1 and CDR2: KGHSH, LQKENI. Trimming left V 0 bases short and J 6 bases short, with 8 bases between. The CDR3 reads CASSPPTGAGELFF. DNA of the CDR3: TGTGCCAGCTCACCACCGACGGGAGCCGGGGAGCTGTTTTTT.

The chain carries TRBV3-1 (or the pseudogene TRBV3-2) and TRBJ1-2, with TRBD1 matching 8 bases. Germline-derived CDR1 and CDR2 are LGHDT and YNNKEL (reference sequence). The CDR3 is 15 residues long. V shed 8 bases and J 4 bases; nucleotides not matched to a gene: 12. The CDR3 DNA sequence: TGTGCCAGCGGTTCCCAATACAGGGGGTCCTATGGCTACACCTTC. Residues: CASGSQYRGSYGYTF.

The chain combines TRBV7-6 with TRBJ2-7, with a possible D match to TRBD2 (7 bases). Trimming left V 1 base short and J 0 bases short, with 13 bases between. The CDR3 extends over 16 amino acids. Germline CDR1 SGHVS, CDR2 FNYEAQ. The CDR3 DNA follows: TGTGCCAGCAGCTTAGTTGGCGGGGGCAGCTCCTACGAGCAGTACTTC. This gives the protein CASSLVGGGSSYEQYF.

The chain uses TRBV19 and TRBJ2-5; 9 bases align to TRBD2. The germline gives CDR1 LNHDA, CDR2 SQIVND (reference sequence). V was clipped by 4 bases and J by 2 bases; unmatched bases: 11. The CDR3 covers 17 residues. The CDR3 region is CASSTGAASGTQETQYF. CDR3 in DNA: TGTGCCAGTAGTACGGGGGCGGCTAGCGGGACTCAAGAGACCCAGTACTTC.

The rearrangement uses TRBV5-4 and TRBJ1-4; D perhaps matches TRBD1 (6 bases). This CDR3 comprises 16 residues. V was trimmed by 6 bases and J by 5 bases, leaving 20 bases between them. Germline V CDR1 and CDR2: SGHNT, YYREEE (reference sequence). For the CDR3, the DNA is TGTGCCAGCACCCCGGGGGGCAGGGCCGGCAATGAAAAACTGTTTTTT. Translating it yields CASTPGGRAGNEKLFF.

This chain links TRBV25-1 with TRBJ1-2; D perhaps matches TRBD1 (6 bases). CDR3 length equals 13 residues. Trimming cost V 7 bases and J 8 bases, with 17 bases left between them. Germline V gene lookup returns CDR1 MGHDK and CDR2 SYGVNS. This CDR3 is CASTNAGARGYTF. For the CDR3, the DNA is TGTGCCAGCACAAATGCGGGGGCAAGGGGCTACACCTTC.

The chain is built from TRBV5-1 and TRBJ1-1; 10 nucleotides match TRBD1. Germline trimming cut 4 bases from V and 7 bases from J; bases unmatched to any gene: 13. CDR3 length equals 16 residues. Germline V lookup: CDR1 SGHRS, CDR2 YFSETQ. CDR3 coding DNA: TGCGCCAGCAGCCCGGGCCCCGGACAGGGGGGCCTTGAAGCTTTCTTT. Its translation: CASSPGPGQGGLEAFF.

The chain carries TRBV18 and TRBJ2-1, with TRBD1 identical over 9 bases. The CDR3 length is 16 residues. V lost 4 bases, J lost 13 bases, and 17 bases stayed unmatched. The germline V gene encodes CDR1 KGHSH and CDR2 LQKENI. The CDR3 loop reads CASSLSGTGFFSHQFF. The CDR3 bases are TGTGCCAGCTCACTCTCCGGGACAGGGTTCTTCAGTCATCAGTTCTTC.

This clone came up once. The rearrangement links TRBV11-3 to TRBJ2-5; 9 nucleotides agree with TRBD1. Germline CDR1 is SGHNT and CDR2 is YENEEA. V lost 5 bases and J lost 4; bases outside the gene matches: 11. The CDR3 sequence is 16 residues long. In DNA form, the CDR3 reads TGTGCCAGCAGCCCGGGGACAGGGAGGATGCGAGAGACCCAGTACTTC. It yields the protein CASSPGTGRMRETQYF.

This clone was seen just once. The J gene is TRBJ1-5, the V gene TRBV20-1; no reliable D call. The CDR3 loop spans 14 amino acids. Trimming shortened V by 3 bases and J by 0 bases, and 9 bases separated the two germline ends. From germline, CDR1 is DFQATT and CDR2 SNEGSKA (reference sequence). The CDR3 DNA follows: TGCAGTGCTAGTAATCGGTATAGCAATCAGCCCCAGCATTTT. This sequence encodes CSASNRYSNQPQHF.

The chain uses TRBV6-8 and TRBJ2-2; 9 nucleotides align to TRBD2. The CDR3 loop spans 19 amino acids. V dropped 6 bases and J dropped 6; count of bases not matched to a gene: 20. The germline V gene encodes CDR1 MNHGY and CDR2 SAAAGT. In DNA form, the CDR3 reads TGTGCCAGCAGCTATTCCAATATAGCGGGAGAATCTCTCCCCGGGGAGCTGTTTTTT. Residues: CASSYSNIAGESLPGELFF.

The chain has TRBV7-3 and TRBJ2-1; TRBD1 matches 8 bases. The trim removed 5 bases at V and 9 bases at J, leaving 3 bases unmatched. There are 12 residues in the CDR3. From germline, CDR1 is SGHTA and CDR2 FQGTGA. CDR3 nucleotides: TGTGCCAGCAGCGGACAGGGAGGTGAGCAGTTCTTC. It is translated as CASSGQGGEQFF. Supplemented by reference TRBV7-3 and TRBJ2-1, the full variable domain reads GAGVSQTPSNKVTEKGKYVELRCDPISGHTALYWYRQSLGQGPEFLIYFQGTGAADDSGLPNDRFFAVRPEGSVSTLKIQRTERGDSAVYLCASSGQGGEQFFGPGTRLTVL.

This clone occurred a few times. DNA for the CDR3: TGTGCCAGTAGTACCGGGACTGAATTTTCACCCCTCCACTTT. Its translation: CASSTGTEFSPLHF. V and J are TRBV19 and TRBJ1-6, with D possibly matching TRBD1 (5 bases). This CDR3 is built from 14 residues. Germline assignment: CDR1 LNHDA and CDR2 SQIVND (reference sequence). Deletions cut 4 bases from V and 9 bases from J, with 13 bases between.

This chain uses TRBV4-1 with TRBJ1-6, with D unclear. CDR3 length: 14 residues. The V gene's germline CDR1 is MGHRA and CDR2 YSYEKL. The V end lost 4 bases, the J end lost 8 bases, and 12 bases lay between the germline ends. CDR3 in DNA: TGCGCCAGCAGCCCTGCTGCCGGGGATTCACCCCTCCACTTT. It specifies CASSPAAGDSPLHF.

The chain combines TRBV9 with TRBJ2-1; 7 bases fit TRBD1. CDR1 and CDR2 (germline): SGDLS, YYNGEE. With V trimmed by 4 bases and J by 8 bases, 18 bases remained unmatched. The CDR3 consists of 17 residues. The CDR3 loop reads CASSPTQEGRGYHEQFF. The CDR3 coding sequence is TGTGCCAGCAGCCCCACCCAAGAGGGCAGGGGGTACCATGAGCAGTTCTTC.

The V gene is TRBV19, the J gene TRBJ2-5; D perhaps matches TRBD1 (5 bases). The CDR3 runs 15 residues. Germline lookup yields CDR1 LNHDA and CDR2 SQIVND (reference sequence). Trimming shortened V by 5 bases and J by 0 bases, and 13 bases separated the two germline ends. CDR3 DNA: TGTGCCAGTAGTGAGACAGAGCTATACCAAGAGACCCAGTACTTC. It encodes CASSETELYQETQYF.

The rearrangement links TRBV7-6 to TRBJ1-5; weak D call: TRBD1 (6 bases). The CDR3 runs to 18 residues. The germline V gene has CDR1 SGHVS and CDR2 FNYEAQ. With 1 base removed from V and 7 bases from J, the gap between germline ends came to 23 bases. The CDR3 sequence is CASSLEARVQGLWQPQHF. CDR3 coding DNA: TGTGCCAGCAGCTTAGAGGCACGGGTTCAGGGGCTCTGGCAGCCCCAGCATTTT.